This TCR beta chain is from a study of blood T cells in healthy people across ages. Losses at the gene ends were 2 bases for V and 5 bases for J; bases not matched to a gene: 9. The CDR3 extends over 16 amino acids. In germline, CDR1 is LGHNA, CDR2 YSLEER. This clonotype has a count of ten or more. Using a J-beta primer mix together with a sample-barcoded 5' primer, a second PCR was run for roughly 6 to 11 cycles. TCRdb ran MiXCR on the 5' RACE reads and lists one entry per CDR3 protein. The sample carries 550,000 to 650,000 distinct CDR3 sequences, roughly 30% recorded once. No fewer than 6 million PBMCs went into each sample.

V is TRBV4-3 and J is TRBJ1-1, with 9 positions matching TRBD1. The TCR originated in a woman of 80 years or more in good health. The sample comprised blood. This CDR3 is CASSQSPGQGVTEAFF. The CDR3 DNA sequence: TGCGCCAGCAGCCAATCTCCGGGACAGGGTGTAACTGAAGCTTTCTTT.